This TCR beta chain was captured by sequencing in a study of chemoradiotherapy in HPV16-positive cancers. Overall study context: Candidate HPV-specific T-cell clones and common TCR motifs came from functional assays in two HPV16-positive patients.

In the case of this clone: Its antigen is as yet unknown.

Samples were taken several times over chemoradiotherapy. Assay: immunoSEQ multiplex PCR; the TCRdb copy retains only in-frame clones and omits some. The table lists approximately 3,000 clones, roughly 77% of them singletons, with roughly 14% in the top ten. Study results and limitations: Candidate HPV-specific clones and E7-related TCR motifs grew in tumor during treatment. Functional assays defining HPV-specific T cells used only a couple of HPV16-positive patients.

V gave up 6 bases and J gave up 8 bases; unmatched junction bases: 5. CDR3 length: 12 amino acids. The V gene's germline CDR1 is LGHNA and CDR2 YNFKEQ. The receptor comes from a human donor with HPV-associated anogenital cancer. This material was obtained from a patient who underwent chemoradiotherapy. The chain is built from TRBV4-2 and TRBJ1-2; 8 bases line up with TRBD1. The DNA for the CDR3 is TGTGCCAGCAGAGGAGACAGGGGCGGCTACACCTTC. The encoded protein is CASRGDRGGYTF.